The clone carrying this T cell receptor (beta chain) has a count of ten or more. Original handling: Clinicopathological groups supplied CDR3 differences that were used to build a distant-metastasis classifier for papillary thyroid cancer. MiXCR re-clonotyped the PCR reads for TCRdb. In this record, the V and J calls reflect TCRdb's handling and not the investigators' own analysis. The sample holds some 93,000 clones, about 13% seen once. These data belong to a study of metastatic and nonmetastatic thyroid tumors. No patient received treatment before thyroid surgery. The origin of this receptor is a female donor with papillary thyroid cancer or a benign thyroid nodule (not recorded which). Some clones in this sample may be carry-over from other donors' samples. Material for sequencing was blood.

The CDR3: CASSLAPSGGPRGFF. The CDR3 DNA reads TGTGCCAGCAGCTTAGCCCCTAGCGGGGGCCCCAGGGGGTTCTTC. The V gene is TRBV7-2, the J gene TRBJ2-1, with 10 bases that match TRBD2. Germline V gene data show CDR1 as SGHTA and CDR2 as FQGNSA. There are 15 residues in the CDR3. Trimming removed 0 bases from V and 15 bases from J; junction bases left unmatched: 11. The complete variable domain, with remaining parts taken from reference TRBV7-2 and TRBJ2-1, reads GAGVSQSPSNKVTEKGKDVELRCDPISGHTALYWYRQSLGQGLEFLIYFQGNSAPDKSGLPSDRFSAERTGGSVSTLTIQRTQQEDSAVYLCASSLAPSGGPRGFFGPGTRLTVL.